This T cell receptor (beta chain) appears in the sequencing data of a study of cytomegalovirus exposure and HLA in healthy donors. Germline V gene data show CDR1 as SEHNR and CDR2 as FQNEAQ (reference sequence). V was cut by 2 bases and J by 4 bases, with 9 bases left in between. This CDR3 is built from 13 residues. Vbeta (60) and Jbeta (13) primers were used in the PCR. This table comes from immunoSEQ multiplex PCR, and its TCRdb copy is limited to in-frame clones, with some not included. The table includes 130,000 to 150,000 clones, roughly four fifths detected once. Source material: PBMCs. The chain joins TRBV7-9 to TRBJ2-7; D is undetermined. The sequence came from a woman aged 40 to 49 in good health and CMV-seronegative. CDR3 sequence reads: CASSLNGYYEQYF. CDR3 DNA: TGTGCCAGCAGCTTAAACGGGTATTACGAGCAGTACTTC. The complete variable domain, with remaining parts taken from reference TRBV7-9 and TRBJ2-7, reads DTGVSQNPRHKITKRGQNVTFRCDPISEHNRLYWYRQTLGQGPEFLTYFQNEAQLEKSRLLSDRFSAERPKGSFSTLEIQRTEQGDSAMYLCASSLNGYYEQYFGPGTRLTVT.